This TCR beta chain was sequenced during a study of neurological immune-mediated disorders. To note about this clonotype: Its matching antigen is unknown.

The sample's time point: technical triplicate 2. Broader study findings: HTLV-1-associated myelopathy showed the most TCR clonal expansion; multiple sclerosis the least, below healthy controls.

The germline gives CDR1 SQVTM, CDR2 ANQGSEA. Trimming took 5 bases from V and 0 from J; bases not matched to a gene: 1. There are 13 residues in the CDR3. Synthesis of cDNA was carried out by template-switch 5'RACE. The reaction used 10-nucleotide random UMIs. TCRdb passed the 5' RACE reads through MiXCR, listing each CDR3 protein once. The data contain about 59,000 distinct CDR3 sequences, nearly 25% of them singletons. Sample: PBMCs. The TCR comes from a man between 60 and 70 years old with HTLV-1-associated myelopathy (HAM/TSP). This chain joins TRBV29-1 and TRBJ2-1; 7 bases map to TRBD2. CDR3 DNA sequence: TGCAGCGTTAGCGGGACCTCCTACAATGAGCAGTTCTTC. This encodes CSVSGTSYNEQFF.